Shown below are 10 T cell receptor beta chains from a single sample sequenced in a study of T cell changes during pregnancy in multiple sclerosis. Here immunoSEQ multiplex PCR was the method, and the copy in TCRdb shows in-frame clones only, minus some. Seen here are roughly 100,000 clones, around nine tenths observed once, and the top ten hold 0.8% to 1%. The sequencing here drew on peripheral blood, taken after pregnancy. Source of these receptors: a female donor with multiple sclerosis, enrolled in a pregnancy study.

CDR3 residues: CASSPPQGPYGYTF. CDR3 DNA: TGTGCCAGCAGCCCCCCCCAGGGCCCATATGGCTACACCTTC. V and J are TRBV5-5 and TRBJ1-2; possibly TRBD1 for D (5 bases). With 4 bases removed from V and 5 bases from J, the gap between germline ends came to 15 bases. The CDR3 covers 14 residues. Per germline, CDR1 SGHKS and CDR2 YYEKEE (reference sequence).

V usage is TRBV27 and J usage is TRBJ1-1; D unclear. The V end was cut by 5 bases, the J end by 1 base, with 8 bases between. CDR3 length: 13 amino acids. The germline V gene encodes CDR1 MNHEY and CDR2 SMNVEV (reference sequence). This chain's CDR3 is CASSLSRNTEAFF. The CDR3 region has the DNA TGTGCCAGCAGTCTTAGCAGGAACACTGAAGCTTTCTTT.

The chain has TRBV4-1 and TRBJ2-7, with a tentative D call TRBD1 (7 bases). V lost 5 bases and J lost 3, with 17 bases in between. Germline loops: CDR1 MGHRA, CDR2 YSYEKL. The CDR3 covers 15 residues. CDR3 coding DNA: TGCGCCAGCAGCTCCCGACAGGGAGGAGACTACGAGCAGTACTTC. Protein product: CASSSRQGGDYEQYF.

As DNA, the CDR3 is TGTGCCAGCAGCCAAGTACAGTCCTATGGCTACACCTTC. This translates into CASSQVQSYGYTF. This sequence joins TRBV14 and TRBJ1-2; D unclear. The CDR3 is made up of 13 amino acids. CDR1 and CDR2 from the germline V gene are SGHDN and FVKESK. V lost 1 base to trimming and J lost 4 bases, with 7 bases between them.

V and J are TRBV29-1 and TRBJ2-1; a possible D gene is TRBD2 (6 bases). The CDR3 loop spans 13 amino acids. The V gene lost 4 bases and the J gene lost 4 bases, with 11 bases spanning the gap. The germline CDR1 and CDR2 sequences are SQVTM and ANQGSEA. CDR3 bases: TGCAGCGTTGCGACTAGGGATTACAATGAGCAGTTCTTC. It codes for CSVATRDYNEQFF.

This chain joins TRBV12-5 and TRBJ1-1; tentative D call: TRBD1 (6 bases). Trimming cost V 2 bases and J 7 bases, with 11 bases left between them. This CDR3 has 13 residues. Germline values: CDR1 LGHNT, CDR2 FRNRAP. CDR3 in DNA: TGTGCTAGTGGTTTGACCGGGACACTTGAAGCTTTCTTT. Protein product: CASGLTGTLEAFF.

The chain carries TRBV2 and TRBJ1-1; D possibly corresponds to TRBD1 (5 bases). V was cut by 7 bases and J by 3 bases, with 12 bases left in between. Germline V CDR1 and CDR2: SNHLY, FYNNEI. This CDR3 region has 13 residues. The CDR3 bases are TGTGCCAGCACCGTCGGGGGGTACACTGAAGCTTTCTTT. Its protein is CASTVGGYTEAFF.

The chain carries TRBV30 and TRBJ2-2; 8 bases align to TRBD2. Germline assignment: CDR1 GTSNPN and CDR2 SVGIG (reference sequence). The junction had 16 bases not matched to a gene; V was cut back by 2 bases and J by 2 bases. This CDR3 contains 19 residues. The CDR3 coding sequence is TGTGCCTGGAGTACAACTACGGGAGGGCTTATAAAAAACACCGGGGAGCTGTTTTTT. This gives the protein CAWSTTTGGLIKNTGELFF.

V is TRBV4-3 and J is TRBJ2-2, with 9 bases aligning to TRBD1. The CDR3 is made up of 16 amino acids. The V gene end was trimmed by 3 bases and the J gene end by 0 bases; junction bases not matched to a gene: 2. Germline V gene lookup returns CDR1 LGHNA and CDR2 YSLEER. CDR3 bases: TGCGCCAGCAGCCAGGACAGGGGCACGAACACCGGGGAGCTGTTTTTT. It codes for CASSQDRGTNTGELFF.

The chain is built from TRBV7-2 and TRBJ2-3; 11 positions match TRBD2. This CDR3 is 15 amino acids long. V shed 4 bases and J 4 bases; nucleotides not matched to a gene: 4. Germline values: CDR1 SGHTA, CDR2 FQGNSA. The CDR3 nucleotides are TGTGCCAGCAGCTCGCGACTAGCGGGGCCAGATACGCAGTATTTT. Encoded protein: CASSSRLAGPDTQYF.